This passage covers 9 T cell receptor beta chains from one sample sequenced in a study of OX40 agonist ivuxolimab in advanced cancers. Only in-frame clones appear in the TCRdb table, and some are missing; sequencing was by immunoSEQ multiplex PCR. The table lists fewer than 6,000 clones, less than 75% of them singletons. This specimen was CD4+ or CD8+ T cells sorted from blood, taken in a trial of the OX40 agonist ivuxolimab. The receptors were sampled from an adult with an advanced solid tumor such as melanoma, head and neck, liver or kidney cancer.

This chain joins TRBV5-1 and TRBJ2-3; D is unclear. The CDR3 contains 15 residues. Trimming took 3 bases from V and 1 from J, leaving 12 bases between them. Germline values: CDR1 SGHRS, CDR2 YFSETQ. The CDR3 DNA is TGCGCCAGCAGCTATTCCCCTGCGGGCACAGATACGCAGTATTTT. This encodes CASSYSPAGTDTQYF.

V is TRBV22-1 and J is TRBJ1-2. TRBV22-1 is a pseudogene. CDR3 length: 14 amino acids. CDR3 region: CPQEEARKTYGYTF. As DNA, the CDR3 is TGTCCTCAGGAGGAAGCGAGAAAGACCTATGGCTACACCTTC.

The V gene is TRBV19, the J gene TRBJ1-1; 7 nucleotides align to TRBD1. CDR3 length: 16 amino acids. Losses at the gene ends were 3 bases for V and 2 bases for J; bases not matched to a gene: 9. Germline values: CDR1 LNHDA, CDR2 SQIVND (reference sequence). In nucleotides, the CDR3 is TGTGCCAGTAGTATCTCCCGTACAGGGGACAACACTGAAGCTTTCTTT. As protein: CASSISRTGDNTEAFF.

CDR3 amino acids: CASSLIGLAGHIQYF. DNA for the CDR3: TGCGCCAGCAGCTTGATCGGGCTAGCGGGGCACATTCAGTACTTC. The chain recombines TRBV5-1 with TRBJ2-4, with TRBD2 identical over 9 bases. Germline V gives CDR1 SGHRS, CDR2 YFSETQ. With 1 base clipped from V and 8 bases from J, the junction kept 7 bases outside the gene matches. The CDR3 length is 15 residues.

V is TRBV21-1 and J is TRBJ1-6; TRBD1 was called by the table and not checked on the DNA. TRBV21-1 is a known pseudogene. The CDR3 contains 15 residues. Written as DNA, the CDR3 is TGTGCCAGCAGCATCCCGACAGGGAAAGGTTCACCCCTCCACTTT. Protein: CASSIPTGKGSPLHF.

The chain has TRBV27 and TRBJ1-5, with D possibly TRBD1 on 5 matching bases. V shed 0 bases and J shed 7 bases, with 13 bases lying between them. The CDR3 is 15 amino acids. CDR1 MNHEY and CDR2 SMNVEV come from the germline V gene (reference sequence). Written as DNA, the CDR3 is TGTGCCAGCAGTTTATCTAGCAGGGTTTACCAGCCCCAGCATTTT. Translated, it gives CASSLSSRVYQPQHF.

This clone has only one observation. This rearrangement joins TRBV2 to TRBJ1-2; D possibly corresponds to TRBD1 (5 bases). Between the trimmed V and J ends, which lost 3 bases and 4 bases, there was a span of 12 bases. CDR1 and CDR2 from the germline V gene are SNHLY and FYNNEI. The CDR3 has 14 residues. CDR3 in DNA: TGTGCCAGCAGTGACCGGGACGCCCGCTATGGCTACACCTTC. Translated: CASSDRDARYGYTF.

DNA of the CDR3: TGCAGCGTTGAACCCAGCGGGAGGGGTTGGGAGACCCAGTACTTC. Protein sequence: CSVEPSGRGWETQYF. This rearrangement joins TRBV29-1 to TRBJ2-5, with 10 bases lining up with TRBD2. V dropped 2 bases and J dropped 5; count of bases not matched to a gene: 8. Germline loops: CDR1 SQVTM, CDR2 ANQGSEA. The CDR3 consists of 15 residues. Complete variable domain (other parts from reference TRBV29-1 and TRBJ2-5): SAVISQKPSRDICQRGTSLTIQCQVDSQVTMMFWYRQQPGQSLTLIATANQGSEATYESGFVIDKFPISRPNLTFSTLTVSNMSPEDSSIYLCSVEPSGRGWETQYFGPGTRLLVL.

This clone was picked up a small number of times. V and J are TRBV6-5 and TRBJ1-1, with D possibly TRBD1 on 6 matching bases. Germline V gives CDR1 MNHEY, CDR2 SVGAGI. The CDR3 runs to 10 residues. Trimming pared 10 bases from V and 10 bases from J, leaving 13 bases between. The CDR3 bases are TGTGCCACCCTACAGGGACGAGCTTTCTTT. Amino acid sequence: CATLQGRAFF.